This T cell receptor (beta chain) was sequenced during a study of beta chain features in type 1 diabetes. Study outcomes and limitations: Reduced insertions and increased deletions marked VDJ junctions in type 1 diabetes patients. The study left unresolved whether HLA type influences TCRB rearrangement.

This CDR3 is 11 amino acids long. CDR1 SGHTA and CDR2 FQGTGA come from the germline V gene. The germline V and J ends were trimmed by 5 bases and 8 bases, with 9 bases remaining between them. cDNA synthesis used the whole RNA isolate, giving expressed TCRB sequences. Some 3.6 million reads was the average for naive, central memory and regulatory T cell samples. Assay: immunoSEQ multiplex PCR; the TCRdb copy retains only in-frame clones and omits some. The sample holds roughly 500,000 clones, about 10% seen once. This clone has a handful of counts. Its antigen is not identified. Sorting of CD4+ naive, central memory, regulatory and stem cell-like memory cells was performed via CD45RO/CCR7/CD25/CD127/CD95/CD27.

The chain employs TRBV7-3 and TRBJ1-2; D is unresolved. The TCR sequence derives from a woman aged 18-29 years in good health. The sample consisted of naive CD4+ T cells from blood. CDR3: CASSAGVGYTF. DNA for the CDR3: TGTGCCAGCAGCGCCGGGGTCGGCTACACCTTC.